The 7 T cell receptor beta chains below were found in one sample sequenced in a study of tumor and adjacent non-tumor tissue in lung cancer. Three rounds of nested PCR, following a modified ARM-PCR protocol, produced the TCRbeta library. TCRdb re-analysed the multiplex PCR reads in MiXCR, keeping a single row per CDR3 protein. The sample lists under 95,000 distinct CDR3 sequences, around 80% occurring once. No cell sorting was done before RNA was extracted from the tissue. The normal lung tissue was taken more than 3 cm from the tumor edge. Sequencing was carried out using distant non-tumor lung tissue. The source is a man in his fifties or sixties with non-small cell lung cancer.

This clonotype has just one count. This chain links TRBV20-1 with TRBJ1-5; possibly TRBD1 for D (5 bases). This CDR3 has 16 residues. Trimming took 5 bases from V and 2 from J, leaving 19 bases between them. CDR1 is DFQATT and CDR2 is SNEGSKA in the germline V gene (reference sequence). CDR3 amino acids: CSALLTGRAGNQPQHF. As DNA, the CDR3 is TGCAGTGCTCTCCTGACGGGGCGCGCGGGCAATCAGCCCCAGCATTTT.

Turning to this clonotype: A much more abundant neighbour one base away suggests this may be a read error. The chain joins TRBV6-5 to TRBJ2-7, with 9 bases lining up with TRBD1. Germline CDR1 MNHEY, CDR2 SVGAGI. The CDR3 runs to 15 residues. The CDR3 region has the DNA TGTGCCAGCAGAGACCGGGACAGGGTAACCTACGAGCAGTGCTTC. It is translated as CASRDRDRVTYEQCF.

The chain employs TRBV19 and TRBJ2-7; D not certain. The CDR3 consists of 12 residues. Trimming stripped 3 bases from V and 4 bases from J, with 7 bases between. The V gene's germline CDR1 is LNHDA and CDR2 SQIVND (reference sequence). CDR3 loop: CASSMVGYEQYF. The CDR3 DNA sequence: TGTGCCAGTAGTATGGTGGGATACGAGCAGTACTTC.

V gene TRBV12-3 or TRBV12-4 combines with J gene TRBJ2-5; D assignment may be TRBD1 or TRBD2 (5 bases each). Between the trimmed V and J ends, which lost 8 bases and 8 bases, there was a span of 21 bases. The CDR3 contains 14 residues. Here the CDR3 DNA reads TGTGCCAGCTGTTGGACCAACCAGGGAGAAACCCAGTACTTC. Translation gives CASCWTNQGETQYF.

Points on this clonotype: Since the CDR3 does not end with the conserved phenylalanine or tryptophan, this likely comes from a read error. Because the CDR3's place on the DNA is in doubt, the DNA is left out and the CDR3 is given as listed by TCRdb. V is TRBV11-2 and J is TRBJ1-1; the table calls TRBD1, which could not be checked here. Germline values: CDR1 SGHAT, CDR2 FQNNGV. The CDR3 comprises 18 residues, both ends counted. CDR3 residues: CASSLKNRQGPLNTEAFL.

This chain links TRBV5-1 with TRBJ2-3; D tentatively reads TRBD1 or TRBD2 (5 bases each). With 0 bases removed from V and 1 base from J, the gap between germline ends came to 12 bases. The CDR3 has 16 residues. The germline CDR1 and CDR2 sequences are SGHRS and YFSETQ. CDR3: CASSLGGTHGTDTQYF. The CDR3 DNA is TGCGCCAGCAGCTTGGGGGGGACGCATGGCACAGATACGCAGTATTTT.

For this clonotype: A single base separates this from a much larger clone, so it may be a read error. The CDR3 here is CASSLGTQGGQYF. The DNA for the CDR3 is TGTGCCAGCAGTTTAGGCACACAGGGAGGGCAGTACTTC. The chain carries TRBV28 and TRBJ2-7, with D tentatively TRBD1 or TRBD2 (6 bases each). CDR3 length: 13 residues. With 2 bases removed from V and 9 bases from J, the gap between germline ends came to 14 bases. Germline values: CDR1 MDHEN, CDR2 SYDVKM.